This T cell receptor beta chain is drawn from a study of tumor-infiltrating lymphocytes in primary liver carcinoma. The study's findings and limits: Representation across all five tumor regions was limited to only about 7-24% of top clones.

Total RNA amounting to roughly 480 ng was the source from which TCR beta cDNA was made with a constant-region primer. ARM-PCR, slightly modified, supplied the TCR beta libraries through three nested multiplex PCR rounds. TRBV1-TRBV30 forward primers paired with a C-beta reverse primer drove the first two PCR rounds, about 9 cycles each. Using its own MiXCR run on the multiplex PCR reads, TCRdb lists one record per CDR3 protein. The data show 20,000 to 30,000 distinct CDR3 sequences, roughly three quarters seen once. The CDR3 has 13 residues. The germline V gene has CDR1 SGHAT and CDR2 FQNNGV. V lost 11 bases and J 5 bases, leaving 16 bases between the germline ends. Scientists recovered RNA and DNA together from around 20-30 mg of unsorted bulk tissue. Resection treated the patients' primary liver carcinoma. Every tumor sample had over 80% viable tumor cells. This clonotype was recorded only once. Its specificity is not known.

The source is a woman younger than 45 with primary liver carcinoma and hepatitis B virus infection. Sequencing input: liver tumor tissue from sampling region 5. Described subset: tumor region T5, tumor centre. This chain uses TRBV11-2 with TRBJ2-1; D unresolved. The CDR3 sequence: CAVSSYSDNEQFF. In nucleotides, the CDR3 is TGTGCCGTCAGCAGTTACAGCGACAATGAGCAGTTCTTC.